This T cell receptor (beta chain) derives from a study of blood T cell repertoires in COVID-19. This CDR3 region has 13 residues. The germline CDR1 and CDR2 sequences are LNHDA and SQIVND (reference sequence). V lost 8 bases and J 1 base, leaving 11 bases between the germline ends. TCRdb's table, derived via immunoSEQ multiplex PCR, lists solely in-frame clones and lacks some. This sample yields hundreds of thousands of clones, of which 89% are seen a single time; around 0.95% belongs to the top ten. The clonotype originates from a young man with COVID-19, enrolled during active disease. This chain connects TRBV19 to TRBJ1-1, with D possibly being TRBD1 (5 bases). The specimen was peripheral blood. The CDR3 DNA sequence: TGTGCCAGTGGGGGGAGGGCGAACACTGAAGCTTTCTTT. Translation: CASGGRANTEAFF.